A single sample gave rise to the 7 T cell receptor beta chains below, sequenced in a study of blood T cell repertoires in COVID-19. Data came from immunoSEQ multiplex PCR; TCRdb stores just in-frame clones and leaves some out. The table shows 60,000 to 80,000 clones, with around 80% occurring only once. The specimen sequenced was PBMCs or T cells enriched from blood (not recorded which). The receptors come from a woman aged 40 to 50 with acute COVID-19.

The CDR3 sequence: CATSSRQGNRETQYF. CDR3 nucleotide sequence: TGTGCCACCTCATCCAGACAGGGGAATAGAGAGACCCAGTACTTC. V is TRBV2 and J is TRBJ2-5, with 8 bases that match TRBD1. The CDR3 covers 15 residues. Germline V lookup: CDR1 SNHLY, CDR2 FYNNEI. Germline trimming cut 10 bases from V and 4 bases from J; bases unmatched to any gene: 14.

The chain carries TRBV19 and TRBJ2-1, with 7 bases fitting TRBD1. Looked up from germline, CDR1 is LNHDA and CDR2 is SQIVND (reference sequence). The CDR3 length is 15 residues. The V gene end was trimmed by 7 bases and the J gene end by 0 bases; junction bases not matched to a gene: 6. CDR3 loop: CASTPGQRSYNEQFF. The CDR3, as DNA: TGTGCCAGTACCCCGGGACAGCGCTCCTACAATGAGCAGTTCTTC.

The rearrangement joins TRBV3-1 (or the pseudogene TRBV3-2) to TRBJ2-3; D remains unclear. Per germline, CDR1 LGHDT and CDR2 YNNKEL (reference sequence). V lost 4 bases, J lost 10 bases, and 15 bases lay in between. CDR3 length equals 13 residues. In nucleotides, the CDR3 is TGTGCCAGCAGCCCCCGGCCGGAGATCGCGCAGTATTTT. It is translated as CASSPRPEIAQYF.

V gene TRBV18 combines with J gene TRBJ1-1; D perhaps matches TRBD1 (6 bases). The V gene lost 3 bases and the J gene lost 9 bases, with 11 bases spanning the gap. Germline V CDR1 and CDR2: KGHSH, LQKENI. This CDR3 comprises 12 residues. The chain's CDR3 is CASSPDRSQAFF. CDR3 DNA sequence: TGTGCCAGCTCACCCGACAGGAGTCAAGCTTTCTTT.

This clone came up once. CDR3 amino acids: CATSRDMTSGANVLTF. The CDR3 nucleotides read TGTGCCACCAGCAGAGATATGACTTCTGGGGCCAACGTCCTGACTTTC. V is TRBV15 and J is TRBJ2-6, with D hard to call. The CDR3 spans 16 residues. Germline V gene sequence: CDR1 LNHNV, CDR2 YYDKDF (reference sequence). The V and J ends lost 0 bases and 1 base respectively, with 7 bases between them.

The V call is TRBV6-5, the J call TRBJ2-7; TRBD1 matches 7 bases. With 8 bases clipped from V and 3 bases from J, the junction kept 1 base outside the gene matches. Germline V lookup: CDR1 MNHEY, CDR2 SVGAGI. This CDR3 comprises 11 residues. As DNA, the CDR3 is TGTGCCAGCGGGACAGACTACGAGCAGTACGTC. This translates into CASGTDYEQYV.

The rearrangement links TRBV5-1 to TRBJ2-2, with a weak D call TRBD1 (6 bases). CDR3 length equals 14 residues. The germline CDR1 and CDR2 sequences are SGHRS and YFSETQ. V dropped 6 bases and J dropped 2 bases, with 11 bases sitting between them. CDR3 sequence: CASTRDTNTGELFF. The CDR3 DNA reads as TGCGCCAGCACTCGGGACACCAACACCGGGGAGCTGTTTTTT.